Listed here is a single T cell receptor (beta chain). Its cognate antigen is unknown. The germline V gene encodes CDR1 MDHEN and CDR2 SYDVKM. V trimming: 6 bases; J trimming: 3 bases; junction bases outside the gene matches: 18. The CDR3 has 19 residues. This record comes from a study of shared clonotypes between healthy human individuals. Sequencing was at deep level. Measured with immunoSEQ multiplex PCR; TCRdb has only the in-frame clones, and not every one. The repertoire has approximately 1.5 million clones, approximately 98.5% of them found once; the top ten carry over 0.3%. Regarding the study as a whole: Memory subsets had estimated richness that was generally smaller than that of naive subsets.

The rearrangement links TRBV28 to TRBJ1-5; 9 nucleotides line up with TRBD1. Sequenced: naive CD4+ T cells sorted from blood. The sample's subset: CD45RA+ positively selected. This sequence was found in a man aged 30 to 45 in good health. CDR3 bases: TGTGCCAGCAGACGAGGTCGGACGTCCGGGACAGGGAACAATCAGCCCCAGCATTTT. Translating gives CASRRGRTSGTGNNQPQHF.